The rows below give T cell receptor beta chains drawn from one sample of a study of blood T cell repertoires in COVID-19. Method: immunoSEQ multiplex PCR; TCRdb's copy keeps in-frame clones and lacks some. The sample gives about 190,000 clones, about nine tenths of which show up once; around 2.3% is in the top ten. Sequencing was carried out using peripheral blood. All receptors derive from a man aged 65-85 years with active or convalescent COVID-19. CDR3s include the opening cysteine and the closing phenylalanine or tryptophan. The order of the fields is clone size, V gene, J gene, CDR3 protein. Some rows have no size entry. The others give once, few or many, or a class for an expanded clone.

>-|TRBV3-1/TRBV3-2|TRBJ2-3
CASSRGVLDTQYF
>few|TRBV19|TRBJ1-5
CASSPGLSDLSPGNQPQHF
>-|TRBV27|TRBJ1-6
CASGGGQGGYNSPLHF
>-|TRBV25-1|TRBJ1-2
CASSGDRGLGSYGYTF
>-|TRBV2|TRBJ1-1
CASSEQGSGTEAFF
>-|TRBV7-2|TRBJ2-3
CASSFGPPGLGTDTQYF
>-|TRBV28|TRBJ2-7
CASSSAGGFPYEQYF
>-|TRBV27|TRBJ1-5
CASSLGEGGPQHF
>-|TRBV6-1|TRBJ1-2
CASSEVHRGYGYTF
>-|TRBV19|TRBJ2-1
CASSIDTRGGEQFF
>-|TRBV19|TRBJ2-3
CATSKTSGGADTQYF
>-|TRBV10-3|TRBJ2-1
CAISDPIGNEQFF
>-|TRBV30|TRBJ2-6
CAWQLASGANVLTF
>-|TRBV6-5|TRBJ1-5
CASRAGWAQPQHF
>-|TRBV11-2|TRBJ1-6
CASSSEPFRGSYNSPLHF
>few|TRBV5-1|TRBJ2-3
CASSRTSPGATDTQYF
>-|TRBV6-5|TRBJ1-1
CASARAGGVAFF
>-|TRBV30|TRBJ2-7
CAWTWGEEQYF
>-|TRBV27|TRBJ1-2
CASSLGGTYNYGYTF
>-|TRBV4-1|TRBJ1-6
CASSQDIASRSPLHF
>once|TRBV5-6|TRBJ2-2
CASSLLFRQSLTGELFF
>-|TRBV28|TRBJ2-5
CASSDRVGETQYF
>-|TRBV7-2|TRBJ1-2
CASSLRAGLGGYGYTF
>-|TRBV28|TRBJ2-7
CASSLPGGGINEQYF
>-|TRBV4-1|TRBJ1-1
CASSQGQGAGEAFF
>few|TRBV6-6|TRBJ2-1
CASNPTGTYNEQFF
>few|TRBV18|TRBJ1-4
CASSPRQGGEKLFF